One sample yielded the 32 T cell receptor beta chains listed below, sequenced in a study of Ad26.COV2.S vaccination and SARS-CoV-2 variants. Generated by immunoSEQ multiplex PCR, the TCRdb table keeps only in-frame clones and is missing some. The data contain around 370,000 clones, 92% of them seen just once; the ten biggest clones take up 3.9%. This material consisted of peripheral blood, taken after recovery from COVID-19. The receptors were sampled from a human donor who had recovered from COVID-19.

The chain links TRBV7-7 to TRBJ2-1, with D perhaps given as TRBD1 or TRBD2 (5 bases each). Per germline, CDR1 SSHAT and CDR2 FNYEAQ (reference sequence). The CDR3 contains 21 residues. Trimming took 6 bases from V and 2 from J, leaving 32 bases between them. The CDR3 region has the DNA TGTGCCAGCAGTCTTAGGGGTGGCGGGCGAAACCCGCGCAGCACCTACAATGAGCAGTTCTTC. This sequence encodes CASSLRGGGRNPRSTYNEQFF.

The chain links TRBV9 to TRBJ1-2; D remains unclear. Germline V CDR1 and CDR2: SGDLS, YYNGEE. V shed 0 bases and J shed 0 bases, with 9 bases lying between them. This CDR3 contains 15 residues. Written as DNA, the CDR3 is TGTGCCAGCAGCGTAGCTCCATTAACTAACTATGGCTACACCTTC. This codes for CASSVAPLTNYGYTF.

This clone was found once. The chain joins TRBV5-1 to TRBJ1-1; 9 nucleotides agree with TRBD1. The junction had 6 bases not matched to a gene; V was cut back by 1 base and J by 5 bases. The germline V gene encodes CDR1 SGHRS and CDR2 YFSETQ. This CDR3 has 15 amino acids. CDR3: CASSLFHRGQTEAFF. The CDR3 DNA reads TGCGCCAGCAGCTTGTTCCACAGGGGGCAGACTGAAGCTTTCTTT.

This sequence joins TRBV5-4 and TRBJ1-1; D is uncertain. CDR3 length: 13 amino acids. The ends were cut back, 10 bases at V and 8 bases at J, with 21 bases in the middle. Per the germline V gene, CDR1 is SGHNT and CDR2 is YYREEE (reference sequence). CDR3 sequence: CAGSKGDHSEAFF. CDR3 coding DNA: TGTGCCGGATCGAAAGGAGACCATAGCGAAGCTTTCTTT.

This clone came up once. The V and J genes are TRBV5-1 and TRBJ1-1; D unresolved. The V end lost 0 bases, the J end lost 1 base, and 13 bases lay between the germline ends. The CDR3 extends over 16 amino acids. Germline loops: CDR1 SGHRS, CDR2 YFSETQ. The CDR3 protein is CASSLAAGMTNTEAFF. CDR3 DNA: TGCGCCAGCAGCTTGGCTGCAGGCATGACGAACACTGAAGCTTTCTTT. The full variable domain, with the rest looked up from reference TRBV5-1 and TRBJ1-1, is KAGVTQTPRYLIKTRGQQVTLSCSPISGHRSVSWYQQTPGQGLQFLFEYFSETQRNKGNFPGRFSGRQFSNSRSEMNVSTLELGDSALYLCASSLAAGMTNTEAFFGQGTRLTVV.

V gene TRBV25-1 combines with J gene TRBJ2-1; no clear D gene. CDR3 length equals 14 residues. The V gene's germline CDR1 is MGHDK and CDR2 SYGVNS. V dropped 6 bases and J dropped 3 bases, with 12 bases sitting between them. CDR3 amino acids: CASSPVGYYNEQFF. The CDR3 bases are TGTGCCAGCAGCCCCGTCGGCTACTACAATGAGCAGTTCTTC.

The chain uses TRBV9 and TRBJ2-2, with TRBD2 identical over 8 bases. The CDR3 loop spans 15 amino acids. Looked up from germline, CDR1 is SGDLS and CDR2 is YYNGEE. V was clipped by 4 bases and J by 6 bases; unmatched bases: 8. CDR3 sequence reads: CASSSSGGLAGELFF. In DNA, the CDR3 is TGTGCCAGCAGCTCGAGCGGGGGTCTCGCCGGGGAGCTGTTTTTT. Drawing the rest from reference TRBV9 and TRBJ2-2, the complete variable domain is DSGVTQTPKHLITATGQRVTLRCSPRSGDLSVYWYQQSLDQGLQFLIQYYNGEERAKGNILERFSAQQFPDLHSELNLSSLELGDSALYFCASSSSGGLAGELFFGEGSRLTVL.

The chain has TRBV2 and TRBJ1-2; weak D call: TRBD1 (6 bases). CDR3 length: 17 amino acids. Trimming stripped 0 bases from V and 10 bases from J, with 24 bases between. The germline CDR1 and CDR2 sequences are SNHLY and FYNNEI. CDR3 nucleotides: TGTGCCAGCAGTGAAGCGCTGGGTTCAGGGGCCAAGCGGATCTACACCTTC. The encoded protein is CASSEALGSGAKRIYTF.

V gene TRBV5-1 combines with J gene TRBJ2-7, with D tentatively TRBD1 (5 bases). Germline values: CDR1 SGHRS, CDR2 YFSETQ. Trimming shortened V by 4 bases and J by 4 bases, and 12 bases separated the two germline ends. The CDR3 is 13 residues long. The CDR3, as DNA: TGCGCCAGCAGCACGCCCCCAGGGTACGAGCAGTACTTC. It specifies CASSTPPGYEQYF. Variable domain in full (rest from reference TRBV5-1 and TRBJ2-7): KAGVTQTPRYLIKTRGQQVTLSCSPISGHRSVSWYQQTPGQGLQFLFEYFSETQRNKGNFPGRFSGRQFSNSRSEMNVSTLELGDSALYLCASSTPPGYEQYFGPGTRLTVT.

The V gene is TRBV19, the J gene TRBJ1-2, with D possibly being TRBD1 (5 bases). Germline V CDR1 and CDR2: LNHDA, SQIVND (reference sequence). Trimming shortened V by 5 bases and J by 2 bases, and 15 bases separated the two germline ends. The CDR3 loop spans 15 amino acids. The DNA for the CDR3 is TGTGCCAGTAGTTACGACGGGGACCACAACTATGGCTACACCTTC. Translating gives CASSYDGDHNYGYTF.

The chain recombines TRBV9 with TRBJ1-3; D is undetermined. The germline CDR1 and CDR2 sequences are SGDLS and YYNGEE. Trimming removed 0 bases at V and 0 bases at J, with 13 bases between. This CDR3 is built from 17 residues. As DNA, the CDR3 is TGTGCCAGCAGCGTAGCTGGGTCAGTGAGCTCTGGAAACACCATATATTTT. Residues: CASSVAGSVSSGNTIYF.

The chain employs TRBV29-1 and TRBJ2-1; no clear D gene. Trimming took off 2 bases at V and 3 bases at J, with 5 bases between the two ends. The CDR3 covers 12 residues. Germline CDR1 SQVTM, CDR2 ANQGSEA. CDR3 DNA: TGCAGCGTTGAACTCATCTACAATGAGCAGTTCTTC. Translated: CSVELIYNEQFF.

The chain is built from TRBV5-6 and TRBJ2-7; D unclear. The germline V gene encodes CDR1 SGHDT and CDR2 YYEEEE. The CDR3 covers 11 residues. Trimming removed 6 bases at V and 3 bases at J, with 7 bases between. CDR3 in amino acids: CASTNLYEQYF. The CDR3 DNA follows: TGTGCCAGCACTAATCTCTACGAGCAGTACTTC.

The chain links TRBV7-9 to TRBJ1-1; TRBD1 agrees at 7 bases. Germline V lookup: CDR1 SEHNR, CDR2 FQNEAQ (reference sequence). CDR3 length: 13 residues. V gave up 4 bases and J gave up 6 bases; unmatched junction bases: 5. The CDR3 nucleotides read TGTGCCAGCAGCTCGGGACAGCGCGCTGAAGCTTTCTTT. Its protein is CASSSGQRAEAFF.

The genes are TRBV12-3 or TRBV12-4 and TRBJ1-1; weak D call: TRBD1 (6 bases). The germline V and J ends were trimmed by 4 bases and 11 bases, with 11 bases remaining between them. This CDR3 is 11 amino acids long. In nucleotides, the CDR3 is TGTGCCAGCAGTTGGGGGCCCGGGGCTTTCTTT. Amino acids: CASSWGPGAFF.

The V gene is TRBV21-1, the J gene TRBJ2-7; the table's D gene call, TRBD1, was not cross checked with the DNA. TRBV21-1 is a documented pseudogene. This CDR3 spans 14 amino acids. CDR3 loop: CASSKASRAYEQYF. CDR3 DNA sequence: TGTGCCAGCAGCAAAGCCAGCAGGGCCTACGAGCAGTACTTC.

This chain uses TRBV5-1 with TRBJ2-2; D might be TRBD2 (6 bases). Deletions cut 0 bases from V and 7 bases from J, with 16 bases between. Germline V gives CDR1 SGHRS, CDR2 YFSETQ. The CDR3 has 16 amino acids. CDR3: CASSLAPGLVSGELFF. Here the CDR3 DNA reads TGCGCCAGCAGCTTGGCCCCGGGACTGGTGAGCGGGGAGCTGTTTTTT.

CDR3 amino acids: CASSLDRRNQPQHF. For the CDR3, the DNA is TGTGCCAGCAGTCTGGACAGGCGAAATCAGCCCCAGCATTTT. This chain links TRBV27 with TRBJ1-5; 7 bases match TRBD1. The length of the CDR3 is 14 residues. With V trimmed by 5 bases and J by 4 bases, 5 bases remained unmatched. CDR1 MNHEY and CDR2 SMNVEV come from the germline V gene (reference sequence).

The rearrangement uses TRBV2 and TRBJ1-1, with D perhaps TRBD1 (6 bases). The CDR3 sequence is 13 residues long. CDR1 and CDR2 (germline): SNHLY, FYNNEI. Between the trimmed V and J ends, which lost 6 bases and 2 bases, there was a span of 10 bases. The CDR3 reads CASRGQANTEAFF. In DNA, the CDR3 is TGTGCCAGCAGGGGACAAGCCAACACTGAAGCTTTCTTT.

V and J are TRBV4-1 and TRBJ2-1, with a tentative D call TRBD1 (6 bases). CDR1 MGHRA and CDR2 YSYEKL come from the germline V gene. The CDR3 consists of 15 residues. With 2 bases removed from V and 0 bases from J, the gap between germline ends came to 8 bases. DNA for the CDR3: TGCGCCAGCAGCCAAACAGGGAGCTCCTACAATGAGCAGTTCTTC. This gives the protein CASSQTGSSYNEQFF.

The chain's CDR3 is CASSFRQYNSPLHF. The CDR3 DNA is TGTGCCAGCAGTTTCCGACAGTATAATTCACCCCTCCACTTT. The chain is built from TRBV6-5 and TRBJ1-6, with D possibly matching TRBD1 (5 bases). CDR1 MNHEY and CDR2 SVGAGI come from the germline V gene. V was cut by 4 bases and J by 4 bases, with 8 bases left in between. The CDR3 totals 14 residues.

The chain is built from TRBV28 and TRBJ2-5; 10 nucleotides match TRBD2. This CDR3 has 14 amino acids. The V and J ends lost 10 bases and 3 bases, in that order; junction bases with no gene match: 8. Germline CDR1 is MDHEN and CDR2 is SYDVKM. The CDR3 DNA follows: TGTGCCACCAAATTGAGCGGGGGGGAAGAGACCCAGTACTTC. Translating gives CATKLSGGEETQYF.

This chain's CDR3 is CAIQGEGRGPYGYTF. DNA of the CDR3: TGTGCCATCCAGGGGGAAGGGAGAGGGCCGTATGGCTACACCTTC. The chain joins TRBV19 to TRBJ1-2; 7 nucleotides align to TRBD1. From germline, CDR1 is LNHDA and CDR2 SQIVND (reference sequence). V lost 10 bases to trimming and J lost 5 bases; unmatched junction nucleotides: 16. The CDR3 has 15 residues.

This chain links TRBV6-2 or TRBV6-3 with TRBJ1-5; no clear D gene. V dropped 2 bases and J dropped 6 bases, with 8 bases sitting between them. Germline-derived CDR1 and CDR2 are MNHEY and SVGEGT. The CDR3 loop spans 13 amino acids. This CDR3 is CASSYAKSQPQHF. CDR3 DNA sequence: TGTGCCAGCAGTTACGCCAAGAGTCAGCCCCAGCATTTT.

This chain links TRBV4-1 with TRBJ1-2; D might be TRBD1 (6 bases). The V and J ends lost 0 bases and 1 base respectively, with 12 bases between them. The germline gives CDR1 MGHRA, CDR2 YSYEKL. The CDR3 has 16 residues. The CDR3 here is CASSQDRGALNYGYTF. DNA for the CDR3: TGCGCCAGCAGCCAAGATAGGGGGGCCCTTAACTATGGCTACACCTTC.

V usage is TRBV2 and J usage is TRBJ1-2; a possible D gene is TRBD1 (6 bases). CDR1 and CDR2 (germline): SNHLY, FYNNEI. Trimming pared 9 bases from V and 11 bases from J, leaving 16 bases between. The CDR3 extends over 11 amino acids. DNA of the CDR3: TGTGCCAGGACCAGCGGGGGCGAATACACCTTC. It yields the protein CARTSGGEYTF.

The CDR3 loop is CASSGQVNTEAFF. CDR3 nucleotide sequence: TGTGCCAGCTCGGGACAGGTAAACACTGAAGCTTTCTTT. The rearrangement joins TRBV2 to TRBJ1-1; 8 bases are a match to TRBD1. The CDR3 is 13 residues long. Looked up from germline, CDR1 is SNHLY and CDR2 is FYNNEI. The junction had 4 bases not matched to a gene; V was cut back by 8 bases and J by 2 bases.

The J gene is TRBJ1-2, the V gene TRBV13; maybe TRBD1 (5 bases). Between the trimmed V and J ends, which lost 4 bases and 0 bases, there was a span of 24 bases. This CDR3 region has 19 residues. Germline V gives CDR1 PRHDT, CDR2 FYEKMQ (reference sequence). CDR3 in amino acids: CASSYISQGLALPNYGYTF. CDR3 DNA sequence: TGTGCCAGCAGCTATATATCCCAGGGCCTCGCCCTCCCTAACTATGGCTACACCTTC.

The chain links TRBV5-1 to TRBJ1-6; D unresolved. Germline-derived CDR1 and CDR2 are SGHRS and YFSETQ. The CDR3 has 15 amino acids. The V and J ends lost 0 bases and 8 bases respectively, with 12 bases between them. In nucleotides, the CDR3 is TGCGCCAGCAGCTTGGAGGGAGTAAGAGATTCACCCCTCCACTTT. Protein product: CASSLEGVRDSPLHF.

V usage is TRBV27 and J usage is TRBJ2-1; 10 bases match TRBD2. J lost 6 bases, V lost 1 base, and 9 bases had no gene match. The CDR3 runs to 17 residues. Germline CDR1 reads MNHEY; CDR2 reads SMNVEV (reference sequence). The DNA for the CDR3 is TGTGCCAGCAGTTTATTGACTAGCGGGCGCGATCTCAATGAGCAGTTCTTC. Amino acid sequence: CASSLLTSGRDLNEQFF.

J is TRBJ1-1 and V is TRBV10-3, with TRBD1 identical over 7 bases. The CDR3 loop spans 14 amino acids. J lost 0 bases, V lost 6 bases, and 4 bases had no gene match. CDR1 is ENHRY and CDR2 is SYGVKD in the germline V gene. CDR3 in DNA: TGTGCCATCAGGGAGGGACAGTTGAACACTGAAGCTTTCTTT. It translates to CAIREGQLNTEAFF.

V gene TRBV13 combines with J gene TRBJ2-1, with 7 bases that match TRBD2. Per germline, CDR1 PRHDT and CDR2 FYEKMQ (reference sequence). The CDR3 contains 20 residues. V was pared by 1 base and J by 5 bases, with 20 bases of the junction left unmatched. The DNA for the CDR3 is TGTGCCAGCAGCTTAGTACGTGGTGCGGGAGCCCTAACTACCCACAATGAGCAGTTCTTC. Amino acids: CASSLVRGAGALTTHNEQFF.